This T cell receptor (beta chain) comes out of a study of T cell changes during pregnancy in multiple sclerosis. Libraries were prepared by immunoSEQ multiplex PCR; TCRdb keeps only in-frame clonotypes and omits some of them. Of roughly 88,000 clones in the sample, more than 85% were seen once. With 2 bases clipped from V and 6 bases from J, the junction kept 21 bases outside the gene matches. Per germline, CDR1 GTSNPN and CDR2 SVGIG (reference sequence). The CDR3 sequence is 18 residues long. This material consisted of peripheral blood, taken in the first trimester of pregnancy. The rearrangement uses TRBV30 and TRBJ2-7, with 8 bases identical to TRBD1. The source of this sequence is a female donor with multiple sclerosis, enrolled in a pregnancy study. The CDR3 coding sequence is TGTGCCTGGAGTATGAAGGACAGGGCGAGACGACCCCTGGGCGAGCAGTACTTC. Translated: CAWSMKDRARRPLGEQYF.